This T cell receptor (beta chain) was identified in a study of blood T cell repertoires in COVID-19. About the study: Some COVID-19 samples were acute and others convalescent; all came from the United States, Italy and Spain. PBMCs, B-cell-depleted T cells, or T cells provided the cDNA or gDNA that made up the material.

Germline assignment: CDR1 LNHDA and CDR2 SQIVND (reference sequence). V gave up 5 bases and J gave up 6 bases; unmatched junction bases: 14. This CDR3 contains 17 residues. Enrolled during active infection, Seattle patients were then followed longitudinally. Original handling: It was from reference gene primer amplification that nucleated cell counts were estimated. TCRdb keeps only in-frame clones here, not all; method: immunoSEQ multiplex PCR. V and J calls and clone size come straight from that table; D and trimming were deduced from the DNA. The sample lists over 100,000 clones; about 89% were seen once.

The specimen was peripheral blood. The rearrangement links TRBV19 to TRBJ2-2, with 8 bases lining up with TRBD2. The clonotype originates from a man aged 55 to 69 with COVID-19, enrolled during active disease. CDR3 in amino acids: CASSANLAGFEAGELFF. CDR3 nucleotides: TGTGCCAGTAGTGCCAACTTAGCGGGGTTCGAGGCCGGGGAGCTGTTTTTT. The full variable domain, in which reference TRBV19 and TRBJ2-2 provide the parts outside the CDR3, is DGGITQSPKYLFRKEGQNVTLSCEQNLNHDAMYWYRQDPGQGLRLIYYSQIVNDFQKGDIAEGYSVSREKKESFPLTVTSAQKNPTAFYLCASSANLAGFEAGELFFGEGSRLTVL.